This entry lists 3 T cell receptor beta chains sequenced from one sample in a study of blood T cell repertoires in COVID-19. Produced via immunoSEQ multiplex PCR; TCRdb's table is partial and in-frame only. The sample consists of over 200,000 clones, approximately 89% of them appearing once. Sequenced material: peripheral blood. The receptors shown here come from a woman aged 45 to 65 with acute or convalescent COVID-19.

The chain recombines TRBV28 with TRBJ1-2, with no clear D. Germline values: CDR1 MDHEN, CDR2 SYDVKM. The CDR3 loop spans 11 amino acids. Trimming stripped 5 bases from V and 8 bases from J, with 9 bases between. CDR3 coding DNA: TGTGCCAGCAGTCTGAGGGCGGGCTACACCTTC. Protein product: CASSLRAGYTF.

The chain combines TRBV27 with TRBJ1-2; weak D call: TRBD1 (6 bases). With 5 bases removed from V and 4 bases from J, the gap between germline ends came to 14 bases. Germline lookup yields CDR1 MNHEY and CDR2 SMNVEV (reference sequence). The CDR3 runs 14 residues. CDR3 in amino acids: CASSPNREFYGYTF. DNA of the CDR3: TGTGCCAGCAGTCCAAACAGGGAATTCTATGGCTACACCTTC.

This clone was seen once. The chain has TRBV7-3 and TRBJ2-3, with D possibly being TRBD1 (6 bases). The CDR3 sequence is 16 residues long. Trimming took 6 bases from V and 0 from J, leaving 16 bases between them. Germline V lookup: CDR1 SGHTA, CDR2 FQGTGA. CDR3 region: CASSPLGQPSTDTQYF. CDR3 DNA: TGTGCCAGCAGTCCACTCGGACAGCCTAGCACAGATACGCAGTATTTT.